This TCR beta chain originates from a study of cytomegalovirus exposure and HLA in healthy donors. Germline CDR1 MDHEN, CDR2 SYDVKM. The trim removed 6 bases at V and 3 bases at J, leaving 6 bases unmatched. This CDR3 region has 14 residues. With respect to this clone: Its cognate antigen is unknown.

The donors were members of the approximately 130-subject validation cohort (separate from the roughly 700-subject first cohort). Study-wide findings and caveats: Later, an analysis found that TCR clusters from the first cohort tended to co-occur in the 110 or so validation repertoires. Rare TCR sequences predominated, though certain public TCRs were found in many donors. Cytomegalovirus status was reportedly diagnosed by the classifier with high sensitivity and specificity.

Clones were sequenced by immunoSEQ multiplex PCR, and TCRdb holds only the in-frame ones, with some missing. Among 100,000 to 150,000 clones listed, about nine tenths were seen once. Sequencing was done on a sample of PBMCs. The chain joins TRBV28 to TRBJ2-7, with 9 bases identical to TRBD2. The source is a woman under 30 in good health and CMV-seronegative. This chain's CDR3 is CASRLSGSLYEQYF. In DNA form, the CDR3 reads TGTGCCAGCAGACTTAGCGGGAGCCTCTACGAGCAGTACTTC.